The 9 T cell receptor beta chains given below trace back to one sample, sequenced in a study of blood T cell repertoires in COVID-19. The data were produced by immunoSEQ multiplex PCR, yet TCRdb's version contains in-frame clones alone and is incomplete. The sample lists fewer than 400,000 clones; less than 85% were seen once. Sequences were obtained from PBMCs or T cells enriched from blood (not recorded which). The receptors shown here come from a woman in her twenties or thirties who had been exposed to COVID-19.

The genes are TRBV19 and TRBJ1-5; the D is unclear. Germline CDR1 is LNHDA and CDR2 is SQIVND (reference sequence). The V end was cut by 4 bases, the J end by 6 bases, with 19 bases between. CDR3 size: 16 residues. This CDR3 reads CASSRGRLSPGQPQHF. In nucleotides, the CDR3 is TGTGCCAGTAGTAGAGGAAGATTAAGTCCCGGTCAGCCCCAGCATTTT.

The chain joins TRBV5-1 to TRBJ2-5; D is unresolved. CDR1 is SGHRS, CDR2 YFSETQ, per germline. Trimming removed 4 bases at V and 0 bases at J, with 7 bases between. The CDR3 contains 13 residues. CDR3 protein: CASSHSNQETQYF. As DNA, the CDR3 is TGCGCCAGCAGCCACTCGAACCAAGAGACCCAGTACTTC.

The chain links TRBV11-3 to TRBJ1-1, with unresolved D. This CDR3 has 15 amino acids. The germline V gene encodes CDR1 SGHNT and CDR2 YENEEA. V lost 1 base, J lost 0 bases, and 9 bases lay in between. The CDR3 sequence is CASSLGPNMNTEAFF. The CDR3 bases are TGTGCCAGCAGCTTAGGTCCGAACATGAACACTGAAGCTTTCTTT.

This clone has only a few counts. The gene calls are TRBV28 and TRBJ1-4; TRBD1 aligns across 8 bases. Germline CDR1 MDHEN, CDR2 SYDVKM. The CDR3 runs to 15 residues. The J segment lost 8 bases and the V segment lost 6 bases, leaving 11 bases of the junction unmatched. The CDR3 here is CASSRYGQGEEKLFF. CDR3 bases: TGTGCCAGCAGCAGATACGGACAGGGCGAGGAAAAACTGTTTTTT.

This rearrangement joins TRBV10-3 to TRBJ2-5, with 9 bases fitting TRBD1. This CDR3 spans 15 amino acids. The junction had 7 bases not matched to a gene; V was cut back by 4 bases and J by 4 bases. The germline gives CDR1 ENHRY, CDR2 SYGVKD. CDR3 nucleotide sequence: TGTGCCATCAGTGGGGACAGGGAAGGAAGAGAGACCCAGTACTTC. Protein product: CAISGDREGRETQYF.

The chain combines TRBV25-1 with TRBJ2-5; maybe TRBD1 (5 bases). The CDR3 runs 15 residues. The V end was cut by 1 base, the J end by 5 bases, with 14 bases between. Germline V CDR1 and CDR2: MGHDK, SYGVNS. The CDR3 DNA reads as TGTGCCAGCAGTGAATTTTCAGGGTATCGGGAGACCCAGTACTTC. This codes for CASSEFSGYRETQYF.

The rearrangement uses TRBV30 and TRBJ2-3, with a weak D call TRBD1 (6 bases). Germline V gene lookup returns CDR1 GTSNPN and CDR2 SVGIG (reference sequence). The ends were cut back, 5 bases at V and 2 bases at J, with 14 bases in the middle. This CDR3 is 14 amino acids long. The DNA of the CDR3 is TGTGCCTGGGAAGTGTGGGGGCTCACAGATACGCAGTATTTT. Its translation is CAWEVWGLTDTQYF.

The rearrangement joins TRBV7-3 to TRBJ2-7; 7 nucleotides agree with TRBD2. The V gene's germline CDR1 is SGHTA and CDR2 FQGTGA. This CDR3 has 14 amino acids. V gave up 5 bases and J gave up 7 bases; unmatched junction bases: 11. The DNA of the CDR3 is TGTGCCAGCAGCCCCGGGCGGGGGAAGGGTGAGCAGTACTTC. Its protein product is CASSPGRGKGEQYF.

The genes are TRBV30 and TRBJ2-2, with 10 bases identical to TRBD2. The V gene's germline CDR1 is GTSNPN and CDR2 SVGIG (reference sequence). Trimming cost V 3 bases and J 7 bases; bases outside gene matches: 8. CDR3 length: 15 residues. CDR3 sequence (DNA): TGTGCCTGGAGGGAAGCGGGGGGGCTTTACGGGGAGCTGTTTTTT. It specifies CAWREAGGLYGELFF.